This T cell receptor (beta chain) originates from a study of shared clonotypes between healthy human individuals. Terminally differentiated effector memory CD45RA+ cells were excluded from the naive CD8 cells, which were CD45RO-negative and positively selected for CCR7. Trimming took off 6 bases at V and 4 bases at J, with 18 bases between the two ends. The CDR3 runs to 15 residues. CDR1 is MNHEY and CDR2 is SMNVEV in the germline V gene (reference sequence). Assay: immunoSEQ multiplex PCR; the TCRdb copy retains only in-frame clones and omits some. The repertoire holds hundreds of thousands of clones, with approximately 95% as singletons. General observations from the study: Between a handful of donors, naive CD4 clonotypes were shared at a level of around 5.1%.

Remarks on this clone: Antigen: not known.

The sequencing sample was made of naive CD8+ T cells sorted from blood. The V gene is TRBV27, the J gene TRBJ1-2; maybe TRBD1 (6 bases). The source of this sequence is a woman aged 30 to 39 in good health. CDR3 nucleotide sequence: TGTGCCAGCAGGTTTCAGGGGTCGGGGGGCTATGGCTACACCTTC. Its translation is CASRFQGSGGYGYTF.